A selection of T cell receptor beta chains follows, all from one sample in a study of shared clonotypes between healthy human individuals. Sequencing was performed with immunoSEQ multiplex PCR; in TCRdb, only in-frame clones are kept and a portion is missing. The sample holds about 2 million clones; about 95% are singletons and the top ten take about 1.1%. Sequenced: naive CD8+ T cells sorted from blood. The receptors shown here come from a man younger than 35 in good health. Each CDR3 is given with its conserved first and last residue. Fields, in order: CDR3 DNA, CDR3 protein, V gene, clone size, D gene, J gene. A D gene is named only where the DNA matches it firmly. The size field is filled for only some rows; it gives once, few, many or a size class.

DNA: TGTGCCATCAGTGAGTCGGTAACGGGGGCCCTATACGAGCAGTACTTC
CDR3: CAISESVTGALYEQYF
V: TRBV10-3
size: NA
D: NA
J: TRBJ2-7

DNA: TGTGCCAGCAGTTACGGGCCGGAAAACACTGAAGCTTTCTTT
CDR3: CASSYGPENTEAFF
V: TRBV6-5
size: NA
D: NA
J: TRBJ1-1

DNA: TGTGCCTGGAGTGCTGGGAATGAGCAGTTCTTC
CDR3: CAWSAGNEQFF
V: TRBV30
size: NA
D: NA
J: TRBJ2-1

DNA: TGCGCCAGCAGCCAGAGACCAGATACGCAGTATTTT
CDR3: CASSQRPDTQYF
V: TRBV4-1
size: NA
D: NA
J: TRBJ2-3

DNA: TGTGCCAGCAGCCAAGGGGCGGGACTAGCGGGGGGCCGTCCTAGGAACGAGCAGTACTTC
CDR3: CASSQGAGLAGGRPRNEQYF
V: TRBV4-2
size: NA
D: TRBD2
J: TRBJ2-7

DNA: TGTGCCAGCAGCAACGAGTTGGGCACCGGGGAGCTGTTTTTT
CDR3: CASSNELGTGELFF
V: TRBV9
size: NA
D: NA
J: TRBJ2-2

DNA: TGTGCCAGCAGTTCTGACAGAGGTGCCGAGCAGTTCTTC
CDR3: CASSSDRGAEQFF
V: TRBV27
size: NA
D: NA
J: TRBJ2-1

DNA: TGTGCCAGCAGCTTAATGGGACTAGCGAACAAAGATACGCAGTATTTT
CDR3: CASSLMGLANKDTQYF
V: TRBV13
size: NA
D: TRBD2
J: TRBJ2-3

DNA: TGTGCCAGCAGCTTTTATGGGAACACTGAAGCTTTCTTT
CDR3: CASSFYGNTEAFF
V: TRBV5-6
size: once
D: NA
J: TRBJ1-1

DNA: TGTGCCAGCAGTTCGGGACTAGCGGGATACGAGCAGTACTTC
CDR3: CASSSGLAGYEQYF
V: TRBV6-5
size: NA
D: TRBD2
J: TRBJ2-7

DNA: TGCGCCAGCAGCCAAGAAATGGCGGGTGTTGTTTACAATGAGCAGTTCTTC
CDR3: CASSQEMAGVVYNEQFF
V: TRBV4-3
size: NA
D: NA
J: TRBJ2-1

DNA: TGCAGCGTTGCTGGGGCGGGAGGGGGAGATACGCAGTATTTT
CDR3: CSVAGAGGGDTQYF
V: TRBV29-1
size: NA
D: TRBD2
J: TRBJ2-3

DNA: TGCAGCGCTGAAGGGAACCAAGAGACCCAGTACTTC
CDR3: CSAEGNQETQYF
V: TRBV29-1
size: NA
D: NA
J: TRBJ2-5

DNA: TGTGCCAGCAGACCGCATGGGGAGGGAGGAGAGACCCAGTACTTC
CDR3: CASRPHGEGGETQYF
V: TRBV27
size: NA
D: TRBD2
J: TRBJ2-5

DNA: TGTGCCAGTTCCCTTGGGGTTGAAGCTTTCTTT
CDR3: CASSLGVEAFF
V: TRBV19
size: NA
D: NA
J: TRBJ1-1

DNA: TGCAGCGTTGAGGATATCGGCAGTAATGAAAAACTGTTTTTT
CDR3: CSVEDIGSNEKLFF
V: TRBV29-1
size: NA
D: NA
J: TRBJ1-4

DNA: TGCGCCAGCAGCCAAGTTGTCCCCCCCTCTAACGGCTACACCTTC
CDR3: CASSQVVPPSNGYTF
V: TRBV4-1
size: NA
D: NA
J: TRBJ1-2

DNA: TGTGCCAGCAGCCTCCAGGGGGAATCCATGAACACTGAAGCTTTCTTT
CDR3: CASSLQGESMNTEAFF
V: TRBV9
size: NA
D: TRBD1
J: TRBJ1-1

DNA: TGTGCCAGCACCCTAGACCCTGGAGAAGAGACCCAGTACTTC
CDR3: CASTLDPGEETQYF
V: TRBV28
size: NA
D: NA
J: TRBJ2-5

DNA: TGTGCCAGCAGTTTCGGACAAACTAGCACAGATACGCAGTATTTT
CDR3: CASSFGQTSTDTQYF
V: TRBV27
size: NA
D: NA
J: TRBJ2-3

DNA: TGCGCCAGCAGCCAGAATACAGGGGGGCCCCAGCATTTT
CDR3: CASSQNTGGPQHF
V: TRBV4-1
size: NA
D: TRBD1
J: TRBJ1-5

DNA: TGTGCCAGCAGTTATGGGCCTGAGCAGTACTTC
CDR3: CASSYGPEQYF
V: TRBV6-5
size: NA
D: NA
J: TRBJ2-7

DNA: TGTGCCAGTAGTATAGCTGGCAGGGCTACGTACGAGCAGTACTTC
CDR3: CASSIAGRATYEQYF
V: TRBV19
size: NA
D: NA
J: TRBJ2-7

DNA: TGTGCCAGCAGCTATACTAGCGACGAGCAGTACTTC
CDR3: CASSYTSDEQYF
V: TRBV13
size: NA
D: TRBD2
J: TRBJ2-7

DNA: TGCAGCGTCCTGACAGGGGTATCCTACGAGCAGTACTTC
CDR3: CSVLTGVSYEQYF
V: TRBV29-1
size: NA
D: TRBD1
J: TRBJ2-7

DNA: TGTGCCACCAGCAAAGCGGGAGCCACAGATACGCAGTATTTT
CDR3: CATSKAGATDTQYF
V: TRBV15
size: NA
D: TRBD2
J: TRBJ2-3

DNA: TGTGCCAGCAGCTTACAGGATTCTCCTAATTCACCCCTCCACTTT
CDR3: CASSLQDSPNSPLHF
V: TRBV7-6
size: NA
D: NA
J: TRBJ1-6

DNA: TGTGCCACCAGCAGAGGAGGGGGTTACGAGCAGCACTTC
CDR3: CATSRGGGYEQHF
V: TRBV15
size: once
D: NA
J: TRBJ2-7

DNA: TGTGCCAGCAGCTTGCAAAGCGGGGAGCTGTTTTTT
CDR3: CASSLQSGELFF
V: TRBV5-6
size: NA
D: NA
J: TRBJ2-2

DNA: TGTGCCAGTAGTGGACAGGATGGGGGAAATGAAAAACTGTTTTTT
CDR3: CASSGQDGGNEKLFF
V: TRBV19
size: NA
D: TRBD1
J: TRBJ1-4

DNA: TGCGCCAGCAGCCAAGATCGGGGAGGGCAAGATACGCAGTATTTT
CDR3: CASSQDRGGQDTQYF
V: TRBV4-1
size: NA
D: TRBD2
J: TRBJ2-3

DNA: TGTCAAACCGGGACAGGGGCCTTCTATGGCTACACCTTC
CDR3: CQTGTGAFYGYTF
V: TRBV6-6
size: NA
D: TRBD1
J: TRBJ1-2

DNA: TGTGCCAGTAGTATGAAAGGGGGGAACACTGAAGCTTTCTTT
CDR3: CASSMKGGNTEAFF
V: TRBV19
size: once
D: NA
J: TRBJ1-1

DNA: TGTGCCAGCAGCCTCGAACCGACAGGAACGGTTTCGAATCAGCCCCAGCATTTT
CDR3: CASSLEPTGTVSNQPQHF
V: TRBV14
size: once
D: NA
J: TRBJ1-5

DNA: TGTGCCACCCGGACAGGGGACACTGAAGCTTTCTTT
CDR3: CATRTGDTEAFF
V: TRBV27
size: NA
D: TRBD1
J: TRBJ1-1

DNA: TGCGCCAGCAGCCAAGAAGCGACTAGCGGGAGATTCAGCACAGATACGCAGTATTTT
CDR3: CASSQEATSGRFSTDTQYF
V: TRBV4-3
size: NA
D: TRBD2
J: TRBJ2-3

DNA: TGTGCCAGCAGTTTAGAGGGGGGTACCGCAGATACGCAGTATTTT
CDR3: CASSLEGGTADTQYF
V: TRBV28
size: NA
D: NA
J: TRBJ2-3